What follows is one TCR beta chain and its context. Its antigen is not identified. These data originate in a study of cytomegalovirus exposure and HLA in healthy donors. General study findings and limits: Common viral pathogens were later found to be apparently linked to several of the most significant clusters.

The PCR was carried out with 60 Vbeta primers and 13 Jbeta primers. Profiled with immunoSEQ multiplex PCR; TCRdb holds only in-frame clones, not every one. The sample holds about 48,000 clones. The sample was PBMCs. This sequence was found in a middle-aged woman in good health and CMV-seronegative.

CDR3 loop: CASSGWSFTDTQYF. As DNA, the CDR3 is TGCGCCAGCAGCGGCTGGTCTTTCACAGATACGCAGTATTTT. The chain carries TRBV5-1 and TRBJ2-3; D is undetermined. Between the trimmed V and J ends, which lost 4 bases and 2 bases, there was a span of 11 bases. Germline V lookup: CDR1 SGHRS, CDR2 YFSETQ. The CDR3 covers 14 residues.